The 16 T cell receptor beta chains below were found in one sample sequenced in a study of beta chain features in type 1 diabetes. Study-level points and caveats: People with Type 1 diabetes carried modestly yet significantly shorter TCRB CDR3s in all four CD4+ subsets.

Antigen specificity for these receptors is unknown. The authors reverse transcribed all of the isolated RNA, so sequencing captured expressed TCRB transcripts. Assay: immunoSEQ multiplex PCR; the TCRdb copy retains only in-frame clones and omits some. The data contain 400,000 or so clones, 8% to 10% of them singletons. The sequenced sample was central memory CD4+ T cells from blood. The receptors originated from a young man with type 1 diabetes.

This chain links TRBV11-1 with TRBJ2-7; 8 nucleotides line up with TRBD2. Looked up from germline, CDR1 is SGHAT and CDR2 is FQDESV (reference sequence). CDR3 size: 14 residues. The V and J ends lost 2 bases and 7 bases, in that order; junction bases with no gene match: 7. The CDR3 spells CASSLPGGDGEQYF. In nucleotides, the CDR3 is TGTGCCAGCAGCTTACCCGGGGGGGATGGAGAGCAGTACTTC.

The chain has TRBV28 and TRBJ2-7; 9 bases align to TRBD2. Trimming at V came to 6 bases and at J to 5 bases, leaving 5 bases not matched to a gene. The CDR3 has 13 amino acids. Germline-derived CDR1 and CDR2 are MDHEN and SYDVKM. As DNA, the CDR3 is TGTGCCAGCAGCCGCGGGGGGGGCAACGAGCAGTACTTC. As protein: CASSRGGGNEQYF. The whole variable domain, remainder taken from reference TRBV28 and TRBJ2-7, is DVKVTQSSRYLVKRTGEKVFLECVQDMDHENMFWYRQDPGLGLRLIYFSYDVKMKEKGDIPEGYSVSREKKERFSLILESASTNQTSMYLCASSRGGGNEQYFGPGTRLTVT.

The genes are TRBV30 and TRBJ1-2; a weak D match, TRBD1 (6 bases). CDR1 is GTSNPN and CDR2 is SVGIG in the germline V gene (reference sequence). V was shortened by 4 bases and J by 3 bases, with 15 bases between the two germline ends. The CDR3 extends over 14 amino acids. For the CDR3, the DNA is TGTGCCTGGACCCCGCGGGGGGGCTACTATGGCTACACCTTC. This sequence encodes CAWTPRGGYYGYTF.

The V gene is TRBV7-8, the J gene TRBJ2-7, with a weak D call TRBD1 (5 bases). CDR1 and CDR2 from the germline V gene are SGHVS and FQNEAQ. The CDR3 extends over 15 amino acids. The ends were cut back, 4 bases at V and 3 bases at J, with 16 bases in the middle. The chain's CDR3 is CASSSQLGQSYEQYF. DNA of the CDR3: TGTGCCAGCAGCTCGCAGCTAGGACAAAGCTACGAGCAGTACTTC.

This clone was detected only a few times. The chain is built from TRBV10-3 and TRBJ2-7; 11 bases line up with TRBD2. This CDR3 has 13 amino acids. CDR1 and CDR2 from the germline V gene are ENHRY and SYGVKD. Unmatched junction bases numbered 8, after V lost 10 bases and J lost 6 bases. CDR3 residues: CASTASGRSEQYF. In DNA, the CDR3 is TGTGCCAGCACGGCTAGCGGGAGGAGCGAGCAGTACTTC.

The rearrangement links TRBV15 to TRBJ2-3; 7 bases match TRBD2. CDR1 is LNHNV and CDR2 is YYDKDF in the germline V gene (reference sequence). V dropped 5 bases and J dropped 3; count of bases not matched to a gene: 5. CDR3 size: 14 residues. The CDR3 DNA follows: TGTGCCACCAGCCCGGGGGGAGGGACAGATACGCAGTATTTT. It yields the protein CATSPGGGTDTQYF.

The sample holds a few counts of this clone. The chain employs TRBV6-1 and TRBJ2-4, with TRBD1 identical over 7 bases. The J segment lost 5 bases and the V segment lost 6 bases, leaving 7 bases of the junction unmatched. CDR1 MNHNS and CDR2 SASEGT come from the germline V gene. CDR3 length: 14 amino acids. The CDR3 spells CASSATGFQNIQYF. Written as DNA, the CDR3 is TGTGCCAGCAGCGCGACAGGGTTTCAAAACATTCAGTACTTC.

Only a few counts were recorded for this clone. The rearrangement uses TRBV5-1 and TRBJ2-4; the D is unclear. The CDR3 is made up of 16 amino acids. Deletions cut 0 bases from V and 0 bases from J, with 10 bases between. Germline V lookup: CDR1 SGHRS, CDR2 YFSETQ. Written as DNA, the CDR3 is TGCGCCAGCAGCTTGGAGGGCTTTATAGCCAAAAACATTCAGTACTTC. Translated: CASSLEGFIAKNIQYF.

This clone came up many times. The V call is TRBV7-9, the J call TRBJ1-1, with D unresolved. The CDR3 is 12 residues long. V was trimmed by 3 bases and J by 11 bases, leaving 13 bases between them. Germline values: CDR1 SEHNR, CDR2 FQNEAQ (reference sequence). The CDR3 DNA reads as TGTGCCAGCAGCTTTAAGGATTTGGGGGCTTTCTTT. Translation: CASSFKDLGAFF. The whole variable domain, filled in from reference TRBV7-9 and TRBJ1-1, reads DTGVSQNPRHKITKRGQNVTFRCDPISEHNRLYWYRQTLGQGPEFLTYFQNEAQLEKSRLLSDRFSAERPKGSFSTLEIQRTEQGDSAMYLCASSFKDLGAFFGQGTRLTVV.

The chain recombines TRBV7-8 with TRBJ1-4; D is uncertain. CDR3 size: 14 residues. V was trimmed by 1 base and J by 4 bases, leaving 7 bases between them. Germline CDR1 SGHVS, CDR2 FQNEAQ. This CDR3 reads CASSLGLGNEKLFF. Written as DNA, the CDR3 is TGTGCCAGCAGCTTAGGGTTGGGTAATGAAAAACTGTTTTTT. Full variable domain (rest looked up from reference TRBV7-8 and TRBJ1-4): GAGVSQSPRYKVAKRGQDVALRCDPISGHVSLFWYQQALGQGPEFLTYFQNEAQLDKSGLPSDRFFAERPEGSVSTLKIQRTQQEDSAVYLCASSLGLGNEKLFFGSGTQLSVL.

V gene TRBV2 combines with J gene TRBJ2-1; D is perhaps TRBD1 (6 bases). Trimming left V 7 bases short and J 6 bases short, with 13 bases between. The CDR3 consists of 13 residues. Germline CDR1 SNHLY, CDR2 FYNNEI. The CDR3, as DNA: TGTGCCAGCAACAGGGATTTGGTCAATGAGCAGTTCTTC. Translated: CASNRDLVNEQFF.

The rearrangement links TRBV7-8 to TRBJ2-2; 13 bases are shared with TRBD2. From germline, CDR1 is SGHVS and CDR2 FQNEAQ. Trimming at V came to 5 bases and at J to 4 bases, leaving 4 bases not matched to a gene. This CDR3 spans 16 amino acids. CDR3 sequence (DNA): TGTGCCAGCAGCGGGGGACTAGCGGGGAGCACCGGGGAGCTGTTTTTT. Translation gives CASSGGLAGSTGELFF.

V gene TRBV5-1 combines with J gene TRBJ2-1; TRBD1 agrees at 8 bases. Germline lookup yields CDR1 SGHRS and CDR2 YFSETQ. This CDR3 contains 13 residues. V lost 4 bases to trimming and J lost 12 bases; unmatched junction nucleotides: 9. CDR3 amino acids: CASSADRAGGQFF. In DNA, the CDR3 is TGCGCCAGCAGCGCGGACAGGGCTGGTGGGCAGTTCTTC.

The table lists this clone with a few counts. V and J are TRBV2 and TRBJ2-7, with D tentatively TRBD1 (5 bases). Germline CDR1 reads SNHLY; CDR2 reads FYNNEI. Trimming left V 4 bases short and J 7 bases short, with 26 bases between. The CDR3 extends over 17 amino acids. The chain's CDR3 is CASSVSPPGRAVGEQYF. DNA for the CDR3: TGTGCCAGCAGTGTATCCCCTCCCGGCAGGGCAGTTGGAGAGCAGTACTTC.

This clone was recorded at least ten times. This chain uses TRBV19 with TRBJ2-2; D is unresolved. This CDR3 comprises 12 residues. Looked up from germline, CDR1 is LNHDA and CDR2 is SQIVND (reference sequence). With 3 bases removed from V and 7 bases from J, the gap between germline ends came to 6 bases. CDR3 nucleotides: TGTGCCAGTAGTATCCCGGTCGGGGAGCTGTTTTTT. Residues: CASSIPVGELFF.

This clone was detected only a few times. V usage is TRBV9 and J usage is TRBJ2-1, with TRBD1 identical over 8 bases. The CDR3 loop spans 16 amino acids. Germline V gene sequence: CDR1 SGDLS, CDR2 YYNGEE. Germline trimming cut 0 bases from V and 3 bases from J; bases unmatched to any gene: 5. CDR3 in amino acids: CASSVAPTGVYNEQFF. The CDR3 coding sequence is TGTGCCAGCAGCGTAGCCCCGACAGGGGTCTACAATGAGCAGTTCTTC.